The source of this T cell receptor (beta chain) is a study of Ad26.COV2.S vaccination and SARS-CoV-2 variants. About the research overall: Donor participated within the Ad26.COV2.S arm of the COV1001 trial. Ad26.COV2.S was injected intramuscularly once or twice, 56 days apart.

V lost 0 bases and J 0 bases, leaving 11 bases between the germline ends. The CDR3 covers 17 residues. Germline V gene sequence: CDR1 MNHEY, CDR2 SVGEGT. As regards this clone: The antigen is unknown.

Described treatment: some 20 received Ad26.COV2.S at low or high dose, single or two shots; about 5 received placebo; per-sample allocation not given. Material that was analyzed had been drawn on day 63 after the first vaccine or placebo injection. A Boston donor was an adult aged 18-55 years. Regarding the study as a whole: It was reported that spike-specific CD8+ and CD4+ T cell responses were substantially broad after vaccination.

The repertoire was sequenced with immunoSEQ multiplex PCR; TCRdb's copy has only in-frame clones and lacks some. The sample consists of about 480,000 clones, 70% to 90% of them appearing once. Material: peripheral blood, obtained in a trial of Ad26.COV2.S vaccine versus placebo. The receptor's source is a person between 18 and 65 years old who received the Ad26.COV2.S COVID-19 vaccine or a placebo. The rearrangement links TRBV6-2 or TRBV6-3 to TRBJ1-4; D not resolved. The CDR3: CASSYSDLRATNEKLFF. The CDR3 DNA reads TGTGCCAGCAGTTACTCCGACCTCAGAGCAACTAATGAAAAACTGTTTTTT.